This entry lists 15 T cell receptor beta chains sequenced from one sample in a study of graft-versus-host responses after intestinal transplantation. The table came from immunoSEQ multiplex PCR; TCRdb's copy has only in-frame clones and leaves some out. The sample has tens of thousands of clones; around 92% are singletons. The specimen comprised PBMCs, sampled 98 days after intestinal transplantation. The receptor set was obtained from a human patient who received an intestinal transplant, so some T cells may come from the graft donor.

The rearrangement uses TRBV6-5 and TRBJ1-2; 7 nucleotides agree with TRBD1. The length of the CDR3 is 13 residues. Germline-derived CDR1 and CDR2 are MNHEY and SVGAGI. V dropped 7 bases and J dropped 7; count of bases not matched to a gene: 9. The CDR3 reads CASNRQGGGGYTF. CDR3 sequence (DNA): TGTGCCAGCAACCGACAGGGAGGGGGTGGCTACACCTTC.

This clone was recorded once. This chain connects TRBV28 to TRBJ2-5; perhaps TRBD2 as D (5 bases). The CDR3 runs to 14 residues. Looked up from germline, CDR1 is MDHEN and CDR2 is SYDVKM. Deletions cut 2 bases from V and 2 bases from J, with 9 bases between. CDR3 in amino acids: CASSLRTGQETQYF. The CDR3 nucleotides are TGTGCCAGCAGTTTACGAACGGGGCAAGAGACCCAGTACTTC. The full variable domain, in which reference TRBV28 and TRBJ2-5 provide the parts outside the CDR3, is DVKVTQSSRYLVKRTGEKVFLECVQDMDHENMFWYRQDPGLGLRLIYFSYDVKMKEKGDIPEGYSVSREKKERFSLILESASTNQTSMYLCASSLRTGQETQYFGPGTRLLVL.

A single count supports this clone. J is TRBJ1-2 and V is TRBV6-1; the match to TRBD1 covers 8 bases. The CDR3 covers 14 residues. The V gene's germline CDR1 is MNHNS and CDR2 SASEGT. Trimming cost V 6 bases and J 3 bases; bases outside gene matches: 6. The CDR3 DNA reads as TGTGCCAGCAGGGGGGACAGGCTCCACTATGGCTACACCTTC. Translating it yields CASRGDRLHYGYTF.

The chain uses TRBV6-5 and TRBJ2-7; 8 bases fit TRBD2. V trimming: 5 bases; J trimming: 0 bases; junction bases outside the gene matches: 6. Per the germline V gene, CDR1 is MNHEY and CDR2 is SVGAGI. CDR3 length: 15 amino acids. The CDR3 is CASSNSGTDSYEQYF. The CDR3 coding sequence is TGTGCCAGCAGTAATAGCGGGACCGACTCCTACGAGCAGTACTTC.

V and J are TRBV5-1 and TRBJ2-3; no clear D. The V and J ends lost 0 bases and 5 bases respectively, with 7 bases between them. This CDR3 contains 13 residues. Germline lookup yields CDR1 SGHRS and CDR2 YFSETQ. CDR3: CASSLGELDTQYF. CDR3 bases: TGCGCCAGCAGCTTGGGTGAGTTAGATACGCAGTATTTT.

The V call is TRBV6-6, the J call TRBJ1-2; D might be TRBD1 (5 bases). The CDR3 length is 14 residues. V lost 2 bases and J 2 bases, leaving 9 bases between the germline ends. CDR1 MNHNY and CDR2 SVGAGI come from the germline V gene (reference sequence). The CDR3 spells CASSYTGDNYGYTF. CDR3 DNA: TGTGCCAGCAGTTACACAGGAGACAACTATGGCTACACCTTC.

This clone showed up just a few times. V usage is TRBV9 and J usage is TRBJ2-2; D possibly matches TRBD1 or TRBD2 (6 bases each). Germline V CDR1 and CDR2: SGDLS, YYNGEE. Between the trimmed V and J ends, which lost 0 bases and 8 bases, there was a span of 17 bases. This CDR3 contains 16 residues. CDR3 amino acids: CASSVAGSGGRGELFF. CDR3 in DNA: TGTGCCAGCAGCGTAGCGGGATCCGGGGGCAGGGGGGAGCTGTTTTTT.

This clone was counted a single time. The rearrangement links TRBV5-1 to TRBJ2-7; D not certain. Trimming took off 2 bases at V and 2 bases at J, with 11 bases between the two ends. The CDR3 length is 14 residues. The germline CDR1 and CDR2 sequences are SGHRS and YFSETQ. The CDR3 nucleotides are TGCGCCAGCAGCTTAACCCGGGCCCCCTACGAGCAGTACTTC. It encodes CASSLTRAPYEQYF.

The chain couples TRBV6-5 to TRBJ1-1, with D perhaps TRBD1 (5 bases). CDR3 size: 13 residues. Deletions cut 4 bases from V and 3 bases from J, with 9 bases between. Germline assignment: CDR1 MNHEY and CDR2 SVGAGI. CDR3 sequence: CASSSTGYTEAFF. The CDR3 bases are TGTGCCAGCAGTTCTACAGGCTACACTGAAGCTTTCTTT.

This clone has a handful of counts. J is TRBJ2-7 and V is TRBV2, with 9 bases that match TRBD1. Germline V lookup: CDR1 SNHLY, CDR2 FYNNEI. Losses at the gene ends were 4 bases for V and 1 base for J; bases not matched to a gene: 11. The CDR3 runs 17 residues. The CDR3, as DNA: TGTGCCAGCAGTGTCCCCGCCCCGGGACAGGGATCCTACGAGCAGTACTTC. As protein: CASSVPAPGQGSYEQYF.

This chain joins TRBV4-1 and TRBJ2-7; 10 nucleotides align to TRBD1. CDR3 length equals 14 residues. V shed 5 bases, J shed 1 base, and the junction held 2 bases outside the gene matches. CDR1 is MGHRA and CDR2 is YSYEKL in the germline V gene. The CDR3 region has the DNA TGCGCCAGCAGCTCGGGACAGGGGTCCTACGAGCAGTACTTC. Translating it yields CASSSGQGSYEQYF.

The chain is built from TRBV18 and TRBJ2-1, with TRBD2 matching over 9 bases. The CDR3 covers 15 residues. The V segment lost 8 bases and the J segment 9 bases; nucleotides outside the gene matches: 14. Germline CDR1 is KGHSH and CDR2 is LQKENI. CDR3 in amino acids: CASQEPGLAPPEQFF. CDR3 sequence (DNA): TGTGCCAGCCAAGAACCGGGACTAGCCCCCCCTGAGCAGTTCTTC.

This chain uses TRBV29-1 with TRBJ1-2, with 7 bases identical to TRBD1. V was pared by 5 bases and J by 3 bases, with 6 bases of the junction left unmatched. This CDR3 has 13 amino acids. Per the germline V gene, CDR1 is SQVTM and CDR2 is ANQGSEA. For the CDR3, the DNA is TGCAGCGTTCGACCTACAGGGGACTATGGCTACACCTTC. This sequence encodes CSVRPTGDYGYTF.

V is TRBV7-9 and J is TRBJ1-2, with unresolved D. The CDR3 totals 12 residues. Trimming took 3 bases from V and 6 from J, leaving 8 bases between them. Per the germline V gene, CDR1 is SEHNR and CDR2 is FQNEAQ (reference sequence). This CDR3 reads CASSFPGDGYTF. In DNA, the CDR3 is TGTGCCAGCAGCTTCCCAGGAGATGGCTACACCTTC.

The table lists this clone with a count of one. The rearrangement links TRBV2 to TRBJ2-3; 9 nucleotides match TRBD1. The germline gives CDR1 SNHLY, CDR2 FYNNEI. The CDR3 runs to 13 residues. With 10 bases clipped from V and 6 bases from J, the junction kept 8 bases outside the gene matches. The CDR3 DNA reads TGTGCCACACACACAGGGGGCGGGGATACGCAGTATTTT. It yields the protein CATHTGGGDTQYF.